This TCR beta chain was documented in a study of tumor-infiltrating lymphocytes in primary liver carcinoma. Study information: Surgical resection treated primary liver carcinoma in the patients.

This clonotype was detected many times. CDR3 length equals 14 residues. CDR1 is MNHNS, CDR2 SASEGT, per germline. Losses at the gene ends were 4 bases for V and 8 bases for J; bases not matched to a gene: 4. The template, roughly 0.45 ug total RNA, yielded TCR beta cDNA made with a constant-region primer. Construction of TCR beta libraries relied on three successive nested multiplex PCR rounds employing slightly modified ARM-PCR. TRBV1-TRBV30 forward and Cbeta reverse primers drove the first two roughly 10-cycle rounds. Each CDR3 protein is one row after TCRdb ran MiXCR on the multiplex PCR reads. In the table there are about 200,000 distinct CDR3 sequences, less than 70% of which are singletons. Germline DNA was also extracted, with blood RNA taken from unsorted whole blood.

This chain links TRBV6-1 with TRBJ1-6; 8 bases are a match to TRBD1. Specimen: peripheral blood. The receptor comes from a woman aged 60 to 75 with primary liver carcinoma and hepatitis B virus infection. The CDR3 region is CASSADRADSPLHF. The CDR3 DNA reads as TGTGCCAGCAGTGCGGACAGGGCGGATTCACCCCTCCACTTT.